This T cell receptor beta chain is drawn from a study of T-cell memory formation after mild COVID-19. CDR3 length: 14 amino acids. V lost 2 bases and J lost 3; bases outside the gene matches: 4. Germline CDR1 and CDR2: LGHNA and YSLEER. This clonotype has a handful of counts. It was 5'RACE with constant-segment primers that produced the TCR alpha and TCR beta cDNA libraries, which carried sample barcodes and UMIs. A single record per CDR3 protein comes from TCRdb applying MiXCR to the 5' RACE reads. The repertoire includes roughly 560,000 distinct CDR3 sequences, approximately 20% of them detected once, and approximately 13% sits in the top ten.

The chain has TRBV4-3 and TRBJ2-7, with TRBD2 matching 7 bases. The sample was PBMCs or a T cell subset sorted from them (not recorded which). The sequence was collected from an adult woman who had mild COVID-19 (a few samples of this study predate the infection). Cell type and time point are not known. The CDR3 spells CASSQRREHYEQYF. Here the CDR3 DNA reads TGCGCCAGCAGCCAAAGGCGGGAGCACTACGAGCAGTACTTC.